A single sample is the source of the 17 T cell receptor beta chains below, sequenced in a study of T cell responses to AZD1222 COVID-19 vaccine. Libraries were prepared by immunoSEQ multiplex PCR; TCRdb keeps only in-frame clonotypes and omits some of them. The sample lists about 160,000 clones, 92% occurring once. This specimen consisted of peripheral blood, obtained on day 0 of MenACWY control vaccination. Receptors were obtained from an adult in good health.

This chain uses TRBV7-2 with TRBJ2-3; tentatively, D is TRBD2 (5 bases). The V gene's germline CDR1 is SGHTA and CDR2 FQGNSA. Trimming cost V 0 bases and J 0 bases, with 19 bases left between them. This CDR3 region has 19 residues. The CDR3 DNA reads TGTGCCAGCAGCTTAGCGATAACACACCCGAGCGGTAGCACAGATACGCAGTATTTT. It specifies CASSLAITHPSGSTDTQYF.

This chain joins TRBV2 and TRBJ2-5, with TRBD2 matching over 11 bases. The V gene end was trimmed by 5 bases and the J gene end by 1 base; junction bases not matched to a gene: 3. Germline-derived CDR1 and CDR2 are SNHLY and FYNNEI. The CDR3 consists of 15 residues. DNA of the CDR3: TGTGCCAGCAGTCAGGGGACTAGCGGCCAAGAGACCCAGTACTTC. Translating it yields CASSQGTSGQETQYF.

The chain joins TRBV6-5 to TRBJ2-5; 7 bases match TRBD1. With V trimmed by 7 bases and J by 7 bases, 12 bases remained unmatched. Looked up from germline, CDR1 is MNHEY and CDR2 is SVGAGI. The CDR3 loop spans 14 amino acids. DNA for the CDR3: TGTGCCAGCATTAACCTCCAAGCAGGGGGGACCCAGTACTTC. Its protein product is CASINLQAGGTQYF.

This clone was picked up one time. The chain couples TRBV2 to TRBJ1-5; D gene uncertain. Trimming removed 0 bases at V and 5 bases at J, with 8 bases between. The length of the CDR3 is 14 residues. The germline V gene encodes CDR1 SNHLY and CDR2 FYNNEI. The CDR3 protein is CASSEARLYQPQHF. CDR3 DNA sequence: TGTGCCAGCAGTGAAGCGCGTCTTTATCAGCCCCAGCATTTT.

The genes are TRBV18 and TRBJ2-5; D is undetermined. The V and J ends lost 3 bases and 1 base respectively, with 3 bases between them. CDR3 length: 12 amino acids. Germline V CDR1 and CDR2: KGHSH, LQKENI. The CDR3 protein is CASSPVQETQYF. As DNA, the CDR3 is TGTGCCAGCTCACCGGTCCAAGAGACCCAGTACTTC.

This clone occurred once. The chain uses TRBV5-5 and TRBJ1-4; D perhaps matches TRBD1 (5 bases). Trimming took 0 bases from V and 3 from J, leaving 9 bases between them. CDR3 length: 15 residues. Looked up from germline, CDR1 is SGHKS and CDR2 is YYEKEE (reference sequence). CDR3 DNA sequence: TGTGCCAGCAGCTTGGAGGCAGGGCCTAATGAAAAACTGTTTTTT. Its translation is CASSLEAGPNEKLFF.

The chain is built from TRBV13 and TRBJ2-3, with D possibly called TRBD1 or TRBD2 (6 bases each). The CDR3 totals 15 residues. CDR1 is PRHDT, CDR2 FYEKMQ, per germline (reference sequence). The germline V and J ends were trimmed by 3 bases and 5 bases, with 15 bases remaining between them. DNA for the CDR3: TGTGCCAGCAGCTTGGAGCGGAGGGGGGAAGATACGCAGTATTTT. Protein sequence: CASSLERRGEDTQYF.

The chain has TRBV7-2 and TRBJ1-6, with 11 bases lining up with TRBD1. The V segment lost 4 bases and the J segment 9 bases; nucleotides outside the gene matches: 2. Germline lookup yields CDR1 SGHTA and CDR2 FQGNSA. CDR3 size: 14 residues. In DNA, the CDR3 is TGTGCCAGCAGCTCCGGGACAGGGGGTTCACCCCTCCACTTT. It specifies CASSSGTGGSPLHF.

In its sample, this clone is medium-sized. This chain joins TRBV30 and TRBJ2-4, with D tentatively TRBD1 (6 bases). The CDR3 spans 18 residues. Germline V gene data show CDR1 as GTSNPN and CDR2 as SVGIG (reference sequence). Trimming shortened V by 3 bases and J by 0 bases, and 21 bases separated the two germline ends. This CDR3 is CAWSPSSGTSLAKNIQYF. CDR3 DNA: TGTGCCTGGAGCCCGTCCTCGGGGACATCCCTAGCCAAAAACATTCAGTACTTC.

This clone is a singleton in its sample. This chain connects TRBV19 to TRBJ1-3; D is unresolved. V shed 5 bases and J shed 14 bases, with 13 bases lying between them. Germline CDR1 LNHDA, CDR2 SQIVND (reference sequence). The CDR3 sequence is 11 residues long. The CDR3 loop reads CASSDGLGVYF. In DNA form, the CDR3 reads TGTGCCAGTAGTGACGGACTTGGGGTATATTTT.

The V call is TRBV29-1, the J call TRBJ1-5; possibly TRBD1 for D (5 bases). CDR1 is SQVTM and CDR2 is ANQGSEA in the germline V gene. The V end was cut by 0 bases, the J end by 7 bases, with 10 bases between. CDR3 length: 13 residues. The CDR3 nucleotides are TGCAGCGTTGAAGAGCAGGGAGGCCAGCCCCAGCATTTT. This sequence encodes CSVEEQGGQPQHF.

The chain recombines TRBV5-1 with TRBJ1-4, with D tentatively TRBD1 (5 bases). CDR1 and CDR2 (germline): SGHRS, YFSETQ. The CDR3 contains 16 residues. V shed 0 bases and J shed 3 bases, with 12 bases lying between them. Here the CDR3 reads CASSLATGRPNEKLFF. The CDR3 DNA sequence: TGCGCCAGCAGCTTGGCCACGGGACGGCCTAATGAAAAACTGTTTTTT.

This chain links TRBV19 with TRBJ2-5; 8 bases agree with TRBD1. This CDR3 region has 11 residues. Germline CDR1 reads LNHDA; CDR2 reads SQIVND (reference sequence). V shed 10 bases and J 4 bases; nucleotides not matched to a gene: 2. This CDR3 is CAKTGGETQYF. In DNA, the CDR3 is TGTGCCAAAACAGGGGGAGAGACCCAGTACTTC.

V and J are TRBV27 and TRBJ1-1; TRBD1 agrees at 7 bases. V lost 3 bases and J lost 5; bases outside the gene matches: 3. Germline lookup yields CDR1 MNHEY and CDR2 SMNVEV (reference sequence). The CDR3 is 13 amino acids. The CDR3 loop is CASSFNRGTEAFF. The CDR3 coding sequence is TGTGCCAGCAGTTTTAACAGGGGTACTGAAGCTTTCTTT.

Here the CDR3 reads CASSIQGIGTEAFF. The CDR3 nucleotides are TGTGCCAGTAGTATACAGGGTATAGGCACTGAAGCTTTCTTT. The chain uses TRBV19 and TRBJ1-1; a weak D match, TRBD1 (5 bases). V lost 2 bases and J lost 4, with 11 bases in between. The CDR3 covers 14 residues. Germline values: CDR1 LNHDA, CDR2 SQIVND (reference sequence).

In nucleotides, the CDR3 is TGTGCCAGCAGTTACGGGGGCGGGTGGACCGTTACCTACGAGCAGTACTTC. This gives the protein CASSYGGGWTVTYEQYF. The chain uses TRBV6-2 or TRBV6-3 and TRBJ2-7; possibly TRBD1 for D (6 bases). The germline CDR1 and CDR2 sequences are MNHEY and SVGEGT. Trimming removed 2 bases at V and 2 bases at J, with 19 bases between. This CDR3 has 17 amino acids.

The V call is TRBV3-1 (or the pseudogene TRBV3-2), the J call TRBJ2-3, with unresolved D. CDR1 and CDR2 from the germline V gene are LGHDT and YNNKEL (reference sequence). V lost 0 bases and J lost 0, with 10 bases in between. This CDR3 has 16 residues. The CDR3 sequence is CASSQDLGASTDTQYF. The CDR3 DNA reads as TGTGCCAGCAGCCAAGATTTGGGCGCGAGCACAGATACGCAGTATTTT.